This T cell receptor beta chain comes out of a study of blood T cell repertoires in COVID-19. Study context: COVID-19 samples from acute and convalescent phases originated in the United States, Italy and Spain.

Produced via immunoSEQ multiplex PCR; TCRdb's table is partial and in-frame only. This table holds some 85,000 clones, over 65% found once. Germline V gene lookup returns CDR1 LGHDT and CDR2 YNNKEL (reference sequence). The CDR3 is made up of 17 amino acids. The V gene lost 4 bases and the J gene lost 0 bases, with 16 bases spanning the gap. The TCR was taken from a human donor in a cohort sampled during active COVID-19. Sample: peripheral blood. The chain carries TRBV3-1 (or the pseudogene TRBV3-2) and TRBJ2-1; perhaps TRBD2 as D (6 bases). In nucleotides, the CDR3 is TGTGCCAGCAGCCCCCGCTACGGGGGTAGCTCCTACAATGAGCAGTTCTTC. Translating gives CASSPRYGGSSYNEQFF.